This T cell receptor beta chain was retrieved from a study of blood T cell repertoires in COVID-19. In the study overall: Both acute and convalescent COVID-19 samples were obtained from the United States, Italy and Spain. T cells, B-cell-depleted T cells, or PBMCs provided the cDNA or gDNA that served as material.

The CDR3 totals 14 residues. The V and J ends lost 7 bases and 7 bases, in that order; junction bases with no gene match: 9. Per the germline V gene, CDR1 is MNHEY and CDR2 is SVGAGI. Libraries were prepared by immunoSEQ multiplex PCR; TCRdb keeps only in-frame clonotypes and omits some of them. This sample has fewer than 400,000 clones, with under 90% found just once. Participants' reported clinical history set cohort assignment. The chain recombines TRBV6-5 with TRBJ2-7; the match to TRBD2 covers 11 bases. Source material: PBMCs or T cells enriched from blood (not recorded which). The clonotype comes from a man aged 55 to 70 who had recovered from COVID-19. CDR3 amino acids: CASKGLAVSGEQYF. The CDR3 DNA reads TGTGCCAGCAAGGGACTAGCGGTATCCGGGGAGCAGTACTTC.